These T cell receptor beta chains were read from a single sample in a study of identical twins. TCRdb analysed the 5' RACE reads with MiXCR anew, one entry per CDR3 protein. This table has 250,000 or so distinct CDR3 sequences, roughly 7.5% appearing once. This same sample was also taken into another study, of yellow fever vaccine responses in identical twins.

Specimen: CD8+ T cells sorted from blood. The origin of the receptors is a woman aged 18-29 years in good health. Each CDR3 is given with its conserved first and last residue. A D gene is named only where the DNA matches it firmly. Size is stated for part of the rows, as once, few or many counts, or as a class when the clone is expanded.

>.|TRBJ1-1|TRBV5-1|few
CASSLEVGKNTEAFF
TGCGCCAGCAGCTTGGAGGTAGGAAAGAACACTGAAGCTTTCTTT
>.|TRBJ2-7|TRBV10-2|many
CASSESRSHQYF
TGCGCCAGCAGTGAGAGTAGGTCCCACCAGTACTTC
>TRBD2|TRBJ2-1|TRBV7-3|many
CASSLTSSGTYNEQFF
TGTGCCAGCAGCTTAACGTCTAGCGGGACGTACAATGAGCAGTTCTTC
>.|TRBJ1-5|TRBV24-1|many
CATSDNQQGWGQPQHF
TGTGCCACCAGTGATAACCAACAGGGTTGGGGTCAGCCCCAGCATTTT
>.|TRBJ1-1|TRBV5-4|.
CASSSSTGNTEAFF
TGTGCCAGCAGCTCGAGTACAGGGAACACTGAAGCTTTCTTT
>.|TRBJ2-5|TRBV11-1|few
CASSLALLRAGTQETQYF
TGTGCCAGCAGCTTAGCGCTATTGAGGGCAGGCACCCAGGAGACCCAGTACTTC
>.|TRBJ2-1|TRBV9|few
CASSGPAVGSYNEQFF
TGTGCCAGCAGCGGGCCAGCGGTGGGCTCCTACAATGAGCAGTTCTTC
>TRBD1|TRBJ2-3|TRBV12-3/TRBV12-4|few
CASSLSGQATDTQYF
TGTGCCAGCAGTTTATCTGGACAGGCCACAGATACGCAGTATTTT
>.|TRBJ2-1|TRBV20-1|.
CSASELNEQFF
TGCAGTGCTAGTGAGCTCAATGAGCAGTTCTTC
>.|TRBJ1-1|TRBV7-9|many
CASSEQGNTEAFF
TGTGCCAGCAGCGAACAGGGGAACACTGAAGCTTTCTTT
>TRBD2|TRBJ2-1|TRBV29-1|.
CSVKSRGGYNEQFF
TGCAGCGTTAAGTCGCGGGGGGGGTACAATGAGCAGTTCTTC
>.|TRBJ1-2|TRBV18|.
CASSPTDRGYLDYGYTF
TGTGCCAGCTCACCAACAGACCGCGGGTATCTGGACTATGGCTACACCTTC
>.|TRBJ2-3|TRBV27|many
CASSLSRLGVATDTQYF
TGTGCCAGCAGTTTATCGAGGCTAGGGGTTGCCACAGATACGCAGTATTTT
>TRBD2|TRBJ2-2|TRBV29-1|many
CSVEDGGVNTGELFF
TGCAGCGTTGAAGATGGGGGGGTGAACACCGGGGAGCTGTTTTTT
>TRBD1|TRBJ2-1|TRBV2|.
CASSDETGVGNEQFF
TGTGCCAGCAGTGACGAGACAGGGGTTGGCAATGAGCAGTTCTTC
>.|TRBJ2-7|TRBV20-1|few
CSAKGDEDYEQYF
TGCAGTGCTAAGGGGGACGAGGACTACGAGCAGTACTTC
>TRBD2|TRBJ2-3|TRBV15|.
CATSSNSGSTDTQYF
TGTGCCACCAGCAGCAATAGCGGGTCCACAGATACGCAGTATTTT
>.|TRBJ2-7|TRBV7-9|.
CASSLAFRTYEQYF
TGTGCCAGCAGCTTAGCTTTCAGAACCTACGAGCAGTACTTC
>TRBD1|TRBJ2-7|TRBV29-1|few
CSVEQGAYEQYF
TGCAGCGTTGAACAGGGGGCCTACGAGCAGTACTTC
>TRBD2|TRBJ2-7|TRBV12-3/TRBV12-4|few
CASRPPGGAYEQYF
TGTGCCAGCAGGCCTCCGGGGGGAGCCTACGAGCAGTACTTC
>TRBD1|TRBJ2-1|TRBV6-2/TRBV6-3|many
CASARDSSYNEQFF
TGTGCCAGCGCCCGGGACAGCTCCTACAATGAGCAGTTCTTC
>TRBD2|TRBJ2-3|TRBV2|once
CASSLASGLVVGTDTQYF
TGTGCCAGCAGTTTAGCCTCGGGACTAGTAGTTGGCACAGATACGCAGTATTTT
>.|TRBJ2-5|TRBV9|few
CASSRGLGGETQYF
TGTGCCAGCAGCCGCGGACTCGGAGGGGAGACCCAGTACTTC
>.|TRBJ1-5|TRBV24-1|few
CATSVEGQPQHF
TGTGCCACCAGTGTGGAGGGTCAGCCCCAGCATTTT
>.|TRBJ2-5|TRBV12-3/TRBV12-4|few
CASSSPEAREWETQYF
TGTGCCAGCAGTTCCCCGGAGGCCCGGGAGTGGGAGACCCAGTACTTC
>.|TRBJ2-2|TRBV4-1|many
CASSQGMGFTGELFF
TGCGCCAGCAGCCAAGGGATGGGTTTCACCGGGGAGCTGTTTTTT
>.|TRBJ1-1|TRBV2|many
CASSEVDAEAFF
TGTGCCAGCAGTGAAGTGGACGCTGAAGCTTTCTTT
>TRBD1|TRBJ1-3|TRBV7-8|.
CASSLQDRGSGNTIYF
TGTGCCAGCAGCTTACAGGACAGGGGATCTGGAAACACCATATATTTT
>TRBD2|TRBJ2-7|TRBV20-1|few
CSAELAHNSYEQYF
TGCAGTGCTGAACTAGCGCACAACTCCTACGAGCAGTACTTC
>.|TRBJ2-2|TRBV28|.
CASSTDTANTGELFF
TGTGCCAGCAGTACGGACACAGCGAACACCGGGGAGCTGTTTTTT
>TRBD2|TRBJ2-1|TRBV28|many
CASSLFGLAGLSYNEQFF
TGTGCCAGCAGTTTATTTGGTCTAGCGGGACTCTCCTACAATGAGCAGTTCTTC
>.|TRBJ2-4|TRBV27|.
CASSFGGPKNIQYF
TGTGCCAGCAGTTTTGGGGGTCCCAAAAACATTCAGTACTTC
>.|TRBJ2-1|TRBV29-1|many
CSVRSYNEQFF
TGCAGCGTTAGATCCTACAATGAGCAGTTCTTC
>TRBD1|TRBJ1-5|TRBV15|many
CATKDQGDRFNQPQHF
TGTGCCACCAAAGATCAGGGGGACAGGTTCAATCAGCCCCAGCATTTT
>TRBD1|TRBJ2-7|TRBV28|.
CASSLPPGQGPDEQYF
TGTGCCAGCTCACTTCCCCCGGGACAGGGACCCGACGAGCAGTACTTC
>.|TRBJ2-1|TRBV20-1|few
CSAKTRYNEQFF
TGCAGTGCTAAGACCCGATACAATGAGCAGTTCTTC
>.|TRBJ2-2|TRBV20-1|many
CSARESGLQDTGELFF
TGCAGTGCTAGAGAGTCAGGGTTGCAGGACACCGGGGAGCTGTTTTTT
>TRBD1|TRBJ2-1|TRBV25-1|.
CASSDGDRVSHEQFF
TGTGCCAGCAGTGACGGGGACAGGGTGTCCCATGAGCAGTTCTTC
>.|TRBJ2-7|TRBV10-2|few
CASRDHRSSYEQYF
TGCGCCAGCAGAGACCACAGGTCCTCCTACGAGCAGTACTTC
>TRBD2|TRBJ2-5|TRBV7-9|many
CASSLTSGRSQETQYF
TGTGCCAGCAGCTTAACAAGCGGGAGGTCGCAAGAGACCCAGTACTTC